This T cell receptor (beta chain) is drawn from a study of graft-versus-host responses after intestinal transplantation (dated by TCRdb to about 2021). Background for the entire study: The transplants that recipients received were multivisceral, liver-intestinal, or isolated intestinal. Every recipient was given anti-thymocyte globulin induction, followed by 2 to 4 years of maintenance tacrolimus and steroids. Graft-versus-host and host-versus-graft alloreactive T cell clones were tracked in the graft, circulation and bone marrow after intestinal transplantation using bulk TCR-beta CDR3 sequencing. To identify alloreactive clones, pre-transplant mixed lymphocyte reaction products were sequenced and compared with unstimulated pre-transplant donor and recipient T cells. The cohort enrolled under 25 intestinal transplant recipients including one retransplant, and a few patients lacking pretransplant specimens were excluded. A peak of at least 4% donor T cells among recipient peripheral blood mononuclear cells was the definition used for donor T cell macrochimerism. Samples from a few later patients were sequenced in-house on an Illumina MiSeq with MiXCR processing rather than by the commercial service. General study outcomes and caveats: Early after transplant, peak levels of circulating GvH clones were found to be associated with declines in HvG clones. GvH clones were detected in recipient bone marrow, and some appeared earlier in ileal mucosa or blood, consistent with an intestinal mucosal origin. Patients with donor T cell macrochimerism had high GvH to HvG T cell clonal ratios in their allografts. The conclusions were limited by the relatively low number and heterogeneity of the intestinal transplant patients.

Explained via the paper, the time point label denotes: cells obtained before transplantation from donor or recipient. In the mixed lymphocyte reactions, about 200,000 CFSE-labeled pre-transplant responders were plated with about 200,000 irradiated violet-dye-labeled stimulators and cultured for 5 to 6 days. After the mixed lymphocyte reaction, proliferating CD3+CD4+CFSE-low and CD3+CD8+CFSE-low responder cells were FACS-sorted on a BD Influx sorter. This clone was observed a handful of times. No per-base quality is available; no much larger clone lies one base away. Libraries were built with the immunoSEQ multiplex PCR assay. For most patients, genomic DNA was isolated with the Qiagen DNeasy Blood and Tissue Kit and shipped frozen to Adaptive Biotechnologies for TCR sequencing. For most patients, genomic DNA was subjected to high-throughput TCR-beta CDR3 sequencing by Adaptive Biotechnologies. The source study handled its data this way. TCR sequencing data were retrieved from Adaptive's ImmunoSEQ software for more than 15 patients, whereas three other patients were processed with MiXCR and VDJtools. To correct CD4 versus CD8 sorting errors, any sequence found in both subsets at a frequency ratio below 5:1 was removed. CDR3 nucleotide sequences shared between donor and recipient were removed because their origin could not be assigned. At least 2-fold expansion over unstimulated cells and a minimum CFSE-low frequency of 0.002% (template counts) or 0.001% (read counts) were required for clones to be classified as alloreactive. Mappable clones were those detected in sequenced pre-transplant spleen, lymph node, or MLR CFSE-low populations of the donor or recipient. Cumulative frequency of alloreactive clones was calculated as a percentage of all sequences weighted by copy number. Imported from immuneACCESS, the table was reduced by TCRdb to in-frame sequences with V and J called. These copies leave out some clones; in studies compared against another copy, an unresolved V gene accounts for under half, and the cause of the remainder is not known. The V and J calls and the clone size are those of that table, but D and trimming were determined from the DNA. The sample table records 15,000 to 20,000 clones; about 40% of these occur just once. About 2% of the sample lies in the top ten.

This TCR was recovered from a human patient who was an organ donor for intestinal transplantation. Sequenced here: alloreactive CD4+ T cells from a mixed lymphocyte reaction culture, sampled before transplantation. The sample's cell subset or site label is to be understood as: CFSE-low proliferating T cells sorted from roughly six-day pre-transplant mixed lymphocyte reaction (GvH or HvG direction).

The sequenced DNA is TGTGCCAGCAGACCGGGACAGGCAAATGAAAAACTGTTTTTT. Translated, this is CASRPGQANEKLFF. The sequence links TRBV28 to TRBJ1-4, and 8 bases in between align with TRBD1. The germline V gene provides CDR1 MDHEN and CDR2 SYDVKM. CDR3 length: 14 amino acids, cysteine to phenylalanine. The kept DNA is CDR3 alone, 42 bases in frame from the first base. Trimmed from V: 6 bases; trimmed from J: 5 bases; junction bases lacking a gene match: 5.